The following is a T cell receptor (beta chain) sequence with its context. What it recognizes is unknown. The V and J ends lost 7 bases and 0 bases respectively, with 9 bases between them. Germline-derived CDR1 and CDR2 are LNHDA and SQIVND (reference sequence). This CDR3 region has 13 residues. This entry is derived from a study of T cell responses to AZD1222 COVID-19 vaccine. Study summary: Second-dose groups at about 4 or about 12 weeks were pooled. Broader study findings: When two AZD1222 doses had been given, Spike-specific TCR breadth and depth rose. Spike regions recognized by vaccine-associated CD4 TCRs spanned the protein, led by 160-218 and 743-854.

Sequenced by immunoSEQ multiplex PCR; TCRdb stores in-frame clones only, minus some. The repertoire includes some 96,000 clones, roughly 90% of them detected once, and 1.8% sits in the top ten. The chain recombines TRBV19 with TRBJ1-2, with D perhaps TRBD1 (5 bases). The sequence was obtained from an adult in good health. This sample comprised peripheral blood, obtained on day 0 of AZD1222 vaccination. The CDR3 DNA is TGTGCCAGTACCACGACAGCTAACTATGGCTACACCTTC. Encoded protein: CASTTTANYGYTF.